A selection of T cell receptor beta chains follows, all from one sample in a study of Ad26.COV2.S vaccination and SARS-CoV-2 variants. Profiling relied on immunoSEQ multiplex PCR, and the TCRdb table lists in-frame clones only, not all of them. The data contain about 370,000 clones, roughly nine tenths of them seen just once; the ten biggest clones take up under 3.5%. The material sequenced was peripheral blood, taken in a trial of Ad26.COV2.S vaccine versus placebo. These receptors were taken from a person aged 18-60 years who received the Ad26.COV2.S COVID-19 vaccine or a placebo. Both conserved end residues are part of each CDR3. The D gene is left open where the match is weak. Expanded clones get a size class; other rows say once, few or many, or leave the size out.

V gene	J gene	clone size	D gene	CDR3 DNA	CDR3 protein
TRBV5-1	TRBJ2-1	.	TRBD1	TGCGCCAGCAGCCCGGGGACAGTCCTCGGGGCCAATGAGCAGTTCTTC	CASSPGTVLGANEQFF
TRBV3-1/TRBV3-2	TRBJ2-2	.	.	TGTGCCAGCAGCCAAGAGCATGGGGGGGAGCTGTTTTTT	CASSQEHGGELFF
TRBV3-1/TRBV3-2	TRBJ1-2	few	.	TGTGCCAGCAGCCATCGGACAGCGAGCGGCTACACCTTC	CASSHRTASGYTF
TRBV29-1	TRBJ2-3	once	.	TGCAGCGTTGTGGTCTACACAGATACGCAGTATTTT	CSVVVYTDTQYF
TRBV29-1	TRBJ1-2	.	TRBD1	TGCAGCGACGGGACAGGGGGAGGTGGCTACACCTTC	CSDGTGGGGYTF
TRBV2	TRBJ2-1	.	TRBD1	TGTGCCAGCGGGGACAGGGGAGGAGGTTCCTACAATGAGCAGTTCTTC	CASGDRGGGSYNEQFF
TRBV12-3/TRBV12-4	TRBJ1-1	.	.	TGTGCCAGCAGTCTAGGGGGGAACACTGAAGCTTTCTTT	CASSLGGNTEAFF
TRBV10-1	TRBJ2-3	.	.	TGCGCCAGCAGAGACAGTGGTGATACGCAGTATTTT	CASRDSGDTQYF
TRBV6-5	TRBJ2-1	.	.	TGTGCCAGCAGGTCAGGAGGGGTTTCCTACAATGAGCAGTTCTTC	CASRSGGVSYNEQFF
TRBV11-2	TRBJ2-7	.	.	TGTGCCAGCAGCTTAGTTAGCTACGAGCAGTACTTC	CASSLVSYEQYF
TRBV9	TRBJ2-3	.	TRBD1	TGTGCCAGCAGCGTGGGACAGGGGTCAGATACGCAGTATTTT	CASSVGQGSDTQYF
TRBV6-5	TRBJ2-7	.	TRBD2	TGTGCCAGCAGTTACAGAAACCTAGCGGGGGGCTACGAGCAGTACTTC	CASSYRNLAGGYEQYF
TRBV9	TRBJ2-1	.	TRBD2	TGTGCCAGCAGCGTTAGCGGGGGGGCCGGTGAGCAGTTCTTC	CASSVSGGAGEQFF
TRBV12-3/TRBV12-4	TRBJ2-2	few	.	TGTGCCAGCAGTTTGGGGACCGGGGAGCTGTTTTTT	CASSLGTGELFF
TRBV18	TRBJ1-2	.	.	TGTGCCAGCTCCGGAGGGCAGAACTATGGCTACACCTTC	CASSGGQNYGYTF
TRBV7-9	TRBJ2-3	.	TRBD2	TGTGCCGCTATAGTAGCGGGGGGCACAGATACGCAGTATTTT	CAAIVAGGTDTQYF
TRBV11-2	TRBJ2-7	few	TRBD1	TGTGCCAGCGGAACGACAGGGGTGGACTACGAGCAGTACTTC	CASGTTGVDYEQYF
TRBV7-9	TRBJ2-3	.	TRBD1	TGTGCCAGCAGCTTCCGGGACAGACTCGCAGATACGCAGTATTTT	CASSFRDRLADTQYF
TRBV5-4	TRBJ2-7	.	.	TGTGCCAGCAGCTATTCGCTGGGGGCTTTGGACGAGCAGTACTTC	CASSYSLGALDEQYF
TRBV7-9	TRBJ2-3	.	.	TGTGCCAGCAGGTCTAGCGCAGATACGCAGTATTTT	CASRSSADTQYF
TRBV3-1/TRBV3-2	TRBJ1-5	.	.	TGTGCCAGCAGCCTAGGTGGGGGGGGCGCGGGACAGCCCCAGCATTTT	CASSLGGGGAGQPQHF
TRBV27	TRBJ2-7	.	TRBD2	TGTGCCAGCAGTTTATCCGGCGGGGGACCCTACGAGCAGTACTTC	CASSLSGGGPYEQYF
TRBV7-8	TRBJ2-2	.	.	TGTGCCAGCAGCCGGCCTCAGGTCACCGGGGAGCTGTTTTTT	CASSRPQVTGELFF
TRBV5-6	TRBJ2-5	.	.	TGTGCCAGCAGCTTGGAGCTAGCGGAGACCCAGTACTTC	CASSLELAETQYF
TRBV6-5	TRBJ2-2	.	.	TGTGCCAGCAGTTGGAAGGGGGCGGGGACCGGGGAGCTGTTTTTT	CASSWKGAGTGELFF
TRBV19	TRBJ1-5	.	.	TGTGCCAGTAGTACTCAGGCGAATCAGCCCCAGCATTTT	CASSTQANQPQHF
TRBV7-2	TRBJ1-1	few	.	TGTGCCAGCAGCTTACTGGCGAACACTGAAGCTTTCTTT	CASSLLANTEAFF
TRBV11-3	TRBJ2-1	.	.	TGTGCCAGCAGCTCCACTCCGGGACTGACCTACAATGAGCAGTTCTTC	CASSSTPGLTYNEQFF
TRBV4-1	TRBJ2-7	.	.	TGCGCCAGCAGCCAAGACAGGGCTTCCAACGAGCAGTACTTC	CASSQDRASNEQYF
TRBV6-2/TRBV6-3	TRBJ2-7	.	.	TGTGCCAGCAGCTGGGACGGCCAAAACTACGAGCAGTACTTC	CASSWDGQNYEQYF
TRBV5-5	TRBJ1-1	.	.	TGTGCCAGCAGCCGGCGGGACCGCACTGAAGCTTTCTTT	CASSRRDRTEAFF
TRBV13	TRBJ1-4	.	.	TGTGCCAGCAGCGGAGGGGGATCCGGTAATGAAAAACTGTTTTTT	CASSGGGSGNEKLFF